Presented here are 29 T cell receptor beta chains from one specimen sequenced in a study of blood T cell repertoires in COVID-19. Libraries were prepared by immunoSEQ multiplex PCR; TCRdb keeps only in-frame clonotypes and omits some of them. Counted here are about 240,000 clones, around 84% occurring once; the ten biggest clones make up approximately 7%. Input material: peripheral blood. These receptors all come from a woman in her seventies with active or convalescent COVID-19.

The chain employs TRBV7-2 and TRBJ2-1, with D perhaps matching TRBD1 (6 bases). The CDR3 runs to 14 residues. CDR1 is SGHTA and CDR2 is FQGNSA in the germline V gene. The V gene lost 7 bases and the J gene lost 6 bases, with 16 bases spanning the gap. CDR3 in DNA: TGTGCCAGCATCCTATCGGGACATCTCAATGAGCAGTTCTTC. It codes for CASILSGHLNEQFF.

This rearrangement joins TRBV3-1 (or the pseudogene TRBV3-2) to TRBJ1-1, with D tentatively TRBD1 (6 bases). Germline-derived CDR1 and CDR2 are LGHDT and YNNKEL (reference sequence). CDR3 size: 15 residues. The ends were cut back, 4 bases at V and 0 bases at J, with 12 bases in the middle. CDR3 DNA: TGTGCCAGCAGCCCTACTTCAGGGGTGAACACTGAAGCTTTCTTT. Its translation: CASSPTSGVNTEAFF.

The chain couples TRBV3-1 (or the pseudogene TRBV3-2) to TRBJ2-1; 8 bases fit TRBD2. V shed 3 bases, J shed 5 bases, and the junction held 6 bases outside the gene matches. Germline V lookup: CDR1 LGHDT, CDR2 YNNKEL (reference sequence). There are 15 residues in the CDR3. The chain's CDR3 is CASSQSGGHNNEQFF. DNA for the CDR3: TGTGCCAGCAGCCAGAGCGGGGGCCACAACAATGAGCAGTTCTTC.

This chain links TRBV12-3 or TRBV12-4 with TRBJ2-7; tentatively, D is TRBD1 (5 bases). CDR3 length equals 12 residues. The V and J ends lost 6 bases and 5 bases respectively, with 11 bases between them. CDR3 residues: CASRSGPNEQYF. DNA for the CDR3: TGTGCCAGCAGATCAGGGCCCAACGAGCAGTACTTC.

The CDR3, as DNA: TGTGCCAGTAGTATAAAATTAGGGGCAACTGAAGCTTTCTTT. It codes for CASSIKLGATEAFF. The chain has TRBV19 and TRBJ1-1; a weak D match, TRBD1 (5 bases). Germline CDR1 LNHDA, CDR2 SQIVND (reference sequence). CDR3 length: 14 amino acids. V lost 2 bases to trimming and J lost 5 bases, with 12 bases between them.

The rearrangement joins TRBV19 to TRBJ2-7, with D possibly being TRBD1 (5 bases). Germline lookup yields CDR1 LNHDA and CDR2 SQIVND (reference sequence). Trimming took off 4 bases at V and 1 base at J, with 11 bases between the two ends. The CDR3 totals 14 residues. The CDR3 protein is CASSRQKQSYEQYF. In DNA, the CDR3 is TGTGCCAGTAGTAGACAGAAACAATCCTACGAGCAGTACTTC.

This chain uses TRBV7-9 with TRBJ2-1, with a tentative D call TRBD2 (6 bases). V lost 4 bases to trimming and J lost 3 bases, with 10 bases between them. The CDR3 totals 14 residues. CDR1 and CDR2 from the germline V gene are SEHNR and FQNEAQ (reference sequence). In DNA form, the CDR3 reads TGTGCCAGCAGCTACCTAGCGAACTACAATGAGCAGTTCTTC. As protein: CASSYLANYNEQFF.

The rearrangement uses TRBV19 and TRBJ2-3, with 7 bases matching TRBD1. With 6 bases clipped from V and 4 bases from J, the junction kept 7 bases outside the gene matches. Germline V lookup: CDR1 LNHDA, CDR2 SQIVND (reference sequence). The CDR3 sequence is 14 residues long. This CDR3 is CASSPTGRSDTQYF. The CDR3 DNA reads TGTGCCAGTAGCCCGACAGGGCGCTCAGATACGCAGTATTTT. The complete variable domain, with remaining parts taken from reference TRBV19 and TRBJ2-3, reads DGGITQSPKYLFRKEGQNVTLSCEQNLNHDAMYWYRQDPGQGLRLIYYSQIVNDFQKGDIAEGYSVSREKKESFPLTVTSAQKNPTAFYLCASSPTGRSDTQYFGPGTRLTVL.

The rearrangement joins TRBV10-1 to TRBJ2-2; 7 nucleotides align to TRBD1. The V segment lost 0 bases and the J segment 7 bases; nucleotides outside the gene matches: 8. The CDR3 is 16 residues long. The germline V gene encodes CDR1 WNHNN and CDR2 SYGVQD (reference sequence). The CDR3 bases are TGCGCCAGCAGTGAGTCTAAGACAGGGTATCACGGGGAGCTGTTTTTT. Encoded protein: CASSESKTGYHGELFF.

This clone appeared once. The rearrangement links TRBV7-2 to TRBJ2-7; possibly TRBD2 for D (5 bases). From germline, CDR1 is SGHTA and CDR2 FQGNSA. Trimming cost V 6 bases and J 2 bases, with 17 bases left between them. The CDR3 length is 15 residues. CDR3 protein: CASSHGILTTYEQYF. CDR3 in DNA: TGTGCCAGCAGTCACGGGATACTGACTACCTACGAGCAGTACTTC.

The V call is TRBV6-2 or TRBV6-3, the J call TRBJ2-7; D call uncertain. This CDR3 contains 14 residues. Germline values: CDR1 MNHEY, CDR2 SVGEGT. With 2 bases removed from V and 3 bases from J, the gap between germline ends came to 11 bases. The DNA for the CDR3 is TGTGCCAGCAGTTACCGACTGAGGAACTACGAGCAGTACTTC. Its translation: CASSYRLRNYEQYF.

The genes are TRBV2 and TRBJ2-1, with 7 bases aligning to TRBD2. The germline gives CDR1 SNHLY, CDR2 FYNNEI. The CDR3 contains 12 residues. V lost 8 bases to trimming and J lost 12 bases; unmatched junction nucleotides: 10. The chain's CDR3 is CASHWGGEGQFF. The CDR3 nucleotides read TGTGCCAGCCATTGGGGGGGTGAGGGGCAGTTCTTC.

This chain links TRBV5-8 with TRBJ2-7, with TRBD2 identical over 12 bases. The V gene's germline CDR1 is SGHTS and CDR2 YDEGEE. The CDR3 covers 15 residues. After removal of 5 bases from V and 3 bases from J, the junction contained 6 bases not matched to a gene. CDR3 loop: CASRFPGLAGYEQYF. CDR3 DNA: TGTGCCAGCAGGTTCCCGGGACTAGCGGGCTACGAGCAGTACTTC.

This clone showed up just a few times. The CDR3 protein is CASSQDEGDRGTQYF. CDR3 nucleotide sequence: TGCGCCAGCAGCCAAGATGAGGGCGACCGGGGGACCCAGTACTTC. The rearrangement uses TRBV4-1 and TRBJ2-5, with D tentatively TRBD2 (5 bases). There are 15 residues in the CDR3. Trimming left V 0 bases short and J 7 bases short, with 15 bases between. Looked up from germline, CDR1 is MGHRA and CDR2 is YSYEKL.

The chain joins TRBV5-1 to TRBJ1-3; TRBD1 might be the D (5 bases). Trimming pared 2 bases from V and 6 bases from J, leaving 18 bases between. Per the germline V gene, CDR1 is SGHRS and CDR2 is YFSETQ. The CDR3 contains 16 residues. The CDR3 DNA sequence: TGCGCCAGCAGCTTAGGGGACTCTAGGGGTCCAAACACCATATATTTT. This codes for CASSLGDSRGPNTIYF.

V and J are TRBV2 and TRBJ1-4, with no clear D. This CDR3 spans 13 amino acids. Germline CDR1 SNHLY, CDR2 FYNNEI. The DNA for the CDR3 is TGTGCGACCCAACCTGAGGGAAGTGAAAAACTGTTTTTT. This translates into CATQPEGSEKLFF.

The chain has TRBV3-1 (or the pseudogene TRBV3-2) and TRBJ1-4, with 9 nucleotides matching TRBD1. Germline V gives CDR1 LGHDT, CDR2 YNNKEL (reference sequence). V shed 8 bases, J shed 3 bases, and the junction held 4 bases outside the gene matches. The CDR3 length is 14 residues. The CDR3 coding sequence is TGTGCCAGCGACAGGGGGGGGTCTAATGAAAAACTGTTTTTT. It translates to CASDRGGSNEKLFF.

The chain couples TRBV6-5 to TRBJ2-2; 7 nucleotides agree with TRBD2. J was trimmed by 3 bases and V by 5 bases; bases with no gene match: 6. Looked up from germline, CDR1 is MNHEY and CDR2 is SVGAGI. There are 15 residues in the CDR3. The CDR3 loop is CASSPTAGYTGELFF. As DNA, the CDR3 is TGTGCCAGCAGTCCCACAGCGGGATACACCGGGGAGCTGTTTTTT.

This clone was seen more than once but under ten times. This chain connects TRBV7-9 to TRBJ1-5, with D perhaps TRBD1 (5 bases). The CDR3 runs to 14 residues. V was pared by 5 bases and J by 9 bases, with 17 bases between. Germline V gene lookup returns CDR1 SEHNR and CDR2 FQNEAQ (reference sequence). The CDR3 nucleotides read TGTGCCAGCAGCCCTGGACACGCACGTGGGCCCCAGCATTTT. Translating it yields CASSPGHARGPQHF. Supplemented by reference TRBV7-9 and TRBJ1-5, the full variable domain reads DTGVSQNPRHKITKRGQNVTFRCDPISEHNRLYWYRQTLGQGPEFLTYFQNEAQLEKSRLLSDRFSAERPKGSFSTLEIQRTEQGDSAMYLCASSPGHARGPQHFGDGTRLSIL.

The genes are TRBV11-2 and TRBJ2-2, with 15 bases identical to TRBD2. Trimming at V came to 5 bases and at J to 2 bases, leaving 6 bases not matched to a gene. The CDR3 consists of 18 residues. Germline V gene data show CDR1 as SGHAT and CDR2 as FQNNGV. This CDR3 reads CASSPGTSGGRNTGELFF. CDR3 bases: TGTGCCAGCAGCCCGGGGACTAGCGGGGGGCGAAACACCGGGGAGCTGTTTTTT.

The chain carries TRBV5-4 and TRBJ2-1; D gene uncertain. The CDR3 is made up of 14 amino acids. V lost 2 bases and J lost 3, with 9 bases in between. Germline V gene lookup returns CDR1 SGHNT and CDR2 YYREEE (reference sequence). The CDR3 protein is CASSLGDFYNEQFF. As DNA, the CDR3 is TGTGCCAGCAGCTTAGGAGATTTCTACAATGAGCAGTTCTTC.

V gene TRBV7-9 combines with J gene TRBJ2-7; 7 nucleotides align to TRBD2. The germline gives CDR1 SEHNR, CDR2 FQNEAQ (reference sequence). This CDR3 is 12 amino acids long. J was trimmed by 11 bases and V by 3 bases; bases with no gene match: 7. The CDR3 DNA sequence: TGTGCCAGCAGCTTGTCAGGGCGGGAGAAGTACTTC. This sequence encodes CASSLSGREKYF.

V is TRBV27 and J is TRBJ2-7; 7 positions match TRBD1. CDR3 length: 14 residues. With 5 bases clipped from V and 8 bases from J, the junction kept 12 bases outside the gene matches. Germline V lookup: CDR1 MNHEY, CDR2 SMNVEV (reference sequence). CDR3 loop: CASSSRDSPLQQYF. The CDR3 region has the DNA TGTGCCAGCAGTAGCCGGGACAGTCCTCTTCAGCAGTACTTC.

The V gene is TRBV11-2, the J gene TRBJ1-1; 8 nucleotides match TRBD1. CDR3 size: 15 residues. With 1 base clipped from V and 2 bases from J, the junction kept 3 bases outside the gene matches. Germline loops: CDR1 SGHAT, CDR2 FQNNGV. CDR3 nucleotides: TGTGCCAGCAGCTTAGGACAGGGGCTAAACACTGAAGCTTTCTTT. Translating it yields CASSLGQGLNTEAFF.

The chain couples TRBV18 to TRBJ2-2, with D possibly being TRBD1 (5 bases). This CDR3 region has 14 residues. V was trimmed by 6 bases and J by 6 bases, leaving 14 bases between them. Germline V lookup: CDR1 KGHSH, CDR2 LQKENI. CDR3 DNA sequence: TGTGCCAGCTCTCACGGACAAACGGCCGGGGAGCTGTTTTTT. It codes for CASSHGQTAGELFF. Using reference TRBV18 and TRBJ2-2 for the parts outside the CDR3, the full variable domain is NAGVMQNPRHLVRRRGQEARLRCSPMKGHSHVYWYRQLPEEGLKFMVYLQKENIIDESGMPKERFSAEFPKEGPSILRIQQVVRGDSAAYFCASSHGQTAGELFFGEGSRLTVL.

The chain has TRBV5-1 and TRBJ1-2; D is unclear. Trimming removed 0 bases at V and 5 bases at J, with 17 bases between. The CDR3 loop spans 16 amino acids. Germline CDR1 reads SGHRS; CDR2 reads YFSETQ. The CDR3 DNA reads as TGCGCCAGCAGCTTGGATCCAGGCGCCTCCATTTATGGCTACACCTTC. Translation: CASSLDPGASIYGYTF.

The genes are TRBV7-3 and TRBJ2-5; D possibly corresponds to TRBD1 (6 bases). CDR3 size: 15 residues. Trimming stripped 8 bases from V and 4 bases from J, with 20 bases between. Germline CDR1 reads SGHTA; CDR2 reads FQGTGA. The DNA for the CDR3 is TGTGCCAGCCGGATCACAGGGTCGAGAGTAGAGACCCAGTACTTC. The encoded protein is CASRITGSRVETQYF.

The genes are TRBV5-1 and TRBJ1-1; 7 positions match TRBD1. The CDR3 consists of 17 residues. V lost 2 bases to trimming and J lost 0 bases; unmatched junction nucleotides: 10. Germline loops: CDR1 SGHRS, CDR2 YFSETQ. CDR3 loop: CASSLGDSQKMNTEAFF. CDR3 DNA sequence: TGCGCCAGCAGCTTAGGGGACAGTCAGAAGATGAACACTGAAGCTTTCTTT.

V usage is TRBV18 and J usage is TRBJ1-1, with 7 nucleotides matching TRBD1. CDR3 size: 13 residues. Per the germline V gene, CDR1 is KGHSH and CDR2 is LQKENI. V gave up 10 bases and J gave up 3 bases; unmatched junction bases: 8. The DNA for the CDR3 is TGTGCCACCCAGGGGGTAATCGACACTGAAGCTTTCTTT. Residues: CATQGVIDTEAFF.